This T cell receptor beta chain was recorded in a study of blood T cell repertoires in COVID-19 (TCRdb year 2020). Looking at the study overall: Samples from collaborators originated in the United States, Italy and Spain and spanned both the acute and convalescent phases of COVID-19. The prospective study material was composed of cDNA or gDNA derived from T cells, B-cell-depleted T cells, or PBMCs. Nearly every sample came with metadata listing a de-identified subject ID, COVID-19 status, age in years and sex. Where available, HLA class I and class II types were obtained from metadata supplied by the sample provider rather than from assay-based typing. Deeply sampled blood TCRbeta repertoires from subjects exposed to, actively infected with, or recovered from COVID-19 were included in the dataset. Samples were obtained from the ongoing ImmuneRACE study (first 160 participants) and from over 1,000 subjects provided by 6 global collaborators. The repertoires were released in a freely available public database intended as a resource for research on the immune response to SARS-CoV-2. Results and caveats for the whole study, not just this receptor: The amount of clinical and demographic metadata varied by source and participant and was provided uncurated.

About this clone: Which antigen it targets is not known. The input lacks base qualities; no much larger clone sits a single base away.

Whole blood was collected in K2EDTA tubes by collaborating institutions according to the institutions' own protocols. For TCRbeta analysis, collaborators shipped samples in one of three forms: frozen whole blood, isolated PBMCs, or DNA extracted from either of those sample types. CDR1 is given as SGHRS and CDR2 as YFSETQ, both from the germline V gene. Including cysteine and phenylalanine, the CDR3 has 14 amino acids. The retained sequence is limited to the CDR3, 42 bases, with the frame set at the first base. The germline ends are 12 bases apart after V is trimmed by 5 bases and J by 0 bases. TCRbeta CDR3 regions were amplified from genomic DNA by means of the immunoSEQ Assay, a bias-controlled multiplex PCR. In the source study's methods: The number of nucleated cells in each sample was estimated by amplification of reference gene primers within the assay. Sequence reads were collapsed and filtered to measure the absolute abundance of every unique TCRbeta CDR3 rearrangement. For each sample, productive Simpson clonality was calculated as the square root of Simpson's diversity index across productive rearrangements. This is the immuneACCESS table as TCRdb keeps it, with only in-frame sequences that have V and J called. A part of the clones is gone; compared with another copy, unresolved V genes explain less than half, and the rest is unexplained. V and J calls plus clone size are reproduced from that table; the DNA served to infer D and trimming. Recorded for this sample are more than 95,000 clones; more than 60% of them occurred a single time. The top ten hold roughly 2.2% of the sample.

Here the chain combines TRBV5-1 and TRBJ2-7; the D gene is unclear. Sequenced sample: peripheral blood. The clonotype comes from a woman aged 70-85 years with acute or convalescent COVID-19. The CDR3 in this case is CASRAEPSSYEQYF. The base sequence is TGCGCCAGCAGGGCGGAGCCTAGCTCCTACGAGCAGTACTTC. Beyond the CDR3, the reference TRBV5-1 and TRBJ2-7 genes provide the residues; the full variable domain reads: KAGVTQTPRYLIKTRGQQVTLSCSPISGHRSVSWYQQTPGQGLQFLFEYFSETQRNKGNFPGRFSGRQFSNSRSEMNVSTLELGDSALYLCASRAEPSSYEQYFGPGTRLTVT.